This TCR beta chain stems from a study of blood T cell repertoires in COVID-19. Study details: Sites across the United States, Italy and Spain contributed samples from acute and convalescent COVID-19. Sources were T cells, B-cell-depleted T cells, or PBMCs; the material itself was cDNA or gDNA.

This clone was recorded once. V was pared by 0 bases and J by 6 bases, with 16 bases of the junction left unmatched. This CDR3 has 18 residues. CDR1 and CDR2 from the germline V gene are SGDLS and YYNGEE. Methods used by the authors: The authors estimated nucleated cell counts from reference gene primer amplification. Method: immunoSEQ multiplex PCR; TCRdb's copy keeps in-frame clones and lacks some. V and J calls and clone size are given by that table; D and trimming were obtained from the DNA. The top ten clones hold about 2.4% of a sample with about 68,000 clones, roughly 88% of them seen once. This TCR was sampled from a human donor in a cohort sampled during active COVID-19. The V gene is TRBV9, the J gene TRBJ2-3; 7 bases line up with TRBD2. Sequenced: peripheral blood. The DNA for the CDR3 is TGTGCCAGCAGCGTAGATTCAGCCCAGCGGGGCATATCGGATACGCAGTATTTT. Protein sequence: CASSVDSAQRGISDTQYF.